This passage covers 9 T cell receptor beta chains from one sample sequenced in a study of PD-1 blockade in classical Hodgkin lymphoma (dated by TCRdb to about 2020). The sample's time point label is to be understood as: cycle 2 day 1 (C2D1) of nivolumab. Relapse after autologous stem cell transplantation had occurred in all trial patients, and cohorts A, B and C were distinguished by prior brentuximab vedotin exposure. The library was built by means of the immunoSEQ multiplex PCR assay. Imported from immuneACCESS, the table was reduced by TCRdb to in-frame sequences with V and J called. These copies leave out some clones; in studies compared against another copy, an unresolved V gene accounts for under half, and the cause of the remainder is not known. The table for this sample lists about 94,000 clones; 89% of them were counted only once. The ten largest make up roughly 10% of the sample. Sequencing was performed on peripheral blood mononuclear cells (PBMCs), taken before the second cycle of nivolumab. All receptors derive from a human donor with classical Hodgkin lymphoma.

CDR3 region: CAISSGMSNEQFF. The DNA for the CDR3 is TGTGCCATCAGCAGCGGGATGTCCAATGAGCAGTTCTTC. The chain uses TRBV10-3 and TRBJ2-1; TRBD2 matches at 7 bases. V was clipped by 6 bases and J by 6 bases; unmatched bases: 5. The CDR3 spans 13 residues. CDR1 is ENHRY and CDR2 is SYGVKD in the germline V gene.

The CDR3 loop is CASSLSLGPTGSEQYF. In nucleotides, the CDR3 is TGTGCCAGCAGCTTATCGTTAGGACCCACGGGGTCCGAGCAGTACTTC. The chain is built from TRBV7-9 and TRBJ2-7, with D possibly TRBD2 on 5 matching bases. The length of the CDR3 is 16 residues. The germline V and J ends were trimmed by 2 bases and 6 bases, with 20 bases remaining between them. The germline gives CDR1 SEHNR, CDR2 FQNEAQ (reference sequence). Full variable domain (missing parts from reference TRBV7-9 and TRBJ2-7): DTGVSQNPRHKITKRGQNVTFRCDPISEHNRLYWYRQTLGQGPEFLTYFQNEAQLEKSRLLSDRFSAERPKGSFSTLEIQRTEQGDSAMYLCASSLSLGPTGSEQYFGPGTRLTVT.

The chain couples TRBV10-3 to TRBJ2-5; 12 bases are a match to TRBD2. Germline CDR1 is ENHRY and CDR2 is SYGVKD. Trimming removed 3 bases from V and 4 bases from J; junction bases left unmatched: 3. The CDR3 length is 15 residues. The CDR3 here is CAISEGTSGLETQYF. In DNA, the CDR3 is TGTGCCATCAGTGAAGGGACTAGCGGGCTAGAGACCCAGTACTTC.

V and J are TRBV7-2 and TRBJ2-7; 7 nucleotides agree with TRBD1. The junction had 14 bases not matched to a gene; V was cut back by 5 bases and J by 7 bases. Per the germline V gene, CDR1 is SGHTA and CDR2 is FQGNSA. The CDR3 runs 15 residues. The CDR3 nucleotides read TGTGCCAGCAGCCCCGACAGGGAATGGGTTTGGGAGCAGTACTTC. The encoded protein is CASSPDREWVWEQYF.

This rearrangement joins TRBV7-9 to TRBJ2-5; 7 bases match TRBD1. The V segment lost 4 bases and the J segment 4 bases; nucleotides outside the gene matches: 9. CDR1 is SEHNR, CDR2 FQNEAQ, per germline (reference sequence). The CDR3 sequence is 15 residues long. The CDR3 sequence is CASSSLTGIGETQYF. The CDR3 coding sequence is TGTGCCAGCAGCTCCCTGACAGGGATCGGAGAGACCCAGTACTTC.

The chain carries TRBV6-1 and TRBJ2-7; D perhaps matches TRBD1 (6 bases). The CDR3 covers 14 residues. CDR1 is MNHNS and CDR2 is SASEGT in the germline V gene. With 5 bases removed from V and 1 base from J, the gap between germline ends came to 12 bases. DNA of the CDR3: TGTGCCAGCAGTCCCAGGACAGTATCCTACGAGCAGTACTTC. Translating it yields CASSPRTVSYEQYF.

The chain uses TRBV4-1 and TRBJ1-5; 10 nucleotides align to TRBD1. Germline assignment: CDR1 MGHRA and CDR2 YSYEKL. J was trimmed by 0 bases and V by 1 base; bases with no gene match: 0. The CDR3 covers 16 residues. The CDR3 nucleotides are TGCGCCAGCAGCCAAGGACAGGGGGCTAGCAATCAGCCCCAGCATTTT. It encodes CASSQGQGASNQPQHF.

The chain is built from TRBV10-2 and TRBJ2-2, with 8 bases matching TRBD1. J was trimmed by 4 bases and V by 4 bases; bases with no gene match: 8. The CDR3 totals 16 residues. In germline, CDR1 is WSHSY, CDR2 SAAADI. For the CDR3, the DNA is TGCGCCAGCAGTGTAGGGCGACAGGGGATCACCGGGGAGCTGTTTTTT. Residues: CASSVGRQGITGELFF.

The genes are TRBV4-1 and TRBJ1-1; D gene unclear. The CDR3 loop spans 14 amino acids. V lost 2 bases to trimming and J lost 7 bases, with 14 bases between them. Germline lookup yields CDR1 MGHRA and CDR2 YSYEKL. CDR3 sequence: CASSQPSKSLEAFF. CDR3 nucleotide sequence: TGCGCCAGCAGCCAACCTTCGAAGAGCCTTGAAGCTTTCTTT.